This TCR beta chain was obtained from a study of blood T cells in healthy people across ages. Notes on the study in general: Possibly confounding the expanded clonotype changes was the fact that donor CMV status was unknown.

In its sample, this clonotype was seen a few times. Its antigen is still unknown. It was with a sample-barcoded 5' primer and a J-beta primer mix that a second PCR of roughly 7 to 12 cycles was run. All samples yielded 3 million or more CDR3-containing paired-end reads. Via MiXCR, TCRdb re-called the 5' RACE reads, giving one row per CDR3 protein. In the table there are fewer than 2 million distinct CDR3 sequences, about two fifths of which are singletons. Healthy Caucasian individuals from Russia aged about 6 to 100 were enrolled as donors. V was pared by 3 bases and J by 3 bases, with 12 bases between. This CDR3 comprises 14 residues. CDR1 and CDR2 (germline): MNHEY, SVGAGI.

The clonotype originates from a human donor in good health. The chain combines TRBV6-5 with TRBJ2-7; D is ambiguous. The sequencing input was blood. The CDR3 DNA reads as TGTGCCAGCAGTTATTACGGTTCGGGCTACGAGCAGTACTTC. Translating it yields CASSYYGSGYEQYF.